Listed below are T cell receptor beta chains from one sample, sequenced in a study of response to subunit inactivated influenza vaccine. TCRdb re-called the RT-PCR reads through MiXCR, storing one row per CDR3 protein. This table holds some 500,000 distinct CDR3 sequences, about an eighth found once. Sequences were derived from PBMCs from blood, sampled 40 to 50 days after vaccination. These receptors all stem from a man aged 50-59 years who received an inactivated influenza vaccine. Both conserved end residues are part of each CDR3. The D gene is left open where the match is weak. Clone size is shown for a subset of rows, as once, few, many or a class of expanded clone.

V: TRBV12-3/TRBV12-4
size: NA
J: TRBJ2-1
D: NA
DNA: TGTGCCAGCAGTCCGCGGCCGATAGACAATGAGCAGTTCTTC
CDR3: CASSPRPIDNEQFF

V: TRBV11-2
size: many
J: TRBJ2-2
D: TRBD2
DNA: TGTGCCAGCAGCTTCCTAGCGGAGGGGGAGCTGTTTTTT
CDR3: CASSFLAEGELFF

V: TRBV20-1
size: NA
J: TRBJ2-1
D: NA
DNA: TGCAGTGCTAGAGCGCAGTACAATGAGCAGTTCTTC
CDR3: CSARAQYNEQFF

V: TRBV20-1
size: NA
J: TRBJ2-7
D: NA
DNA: TGCAGTGCTAGAGATCTCGCGGGAACTTGGGACGAGCAGTACTTC
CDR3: CSARDLAGTWDEQYF

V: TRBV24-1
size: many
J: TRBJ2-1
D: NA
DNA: TGTGCCACCAGCCCTAGTGGGAGCTCCTACAATGAGCAGTTCTTC
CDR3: CATSPSGSSYNEQFF

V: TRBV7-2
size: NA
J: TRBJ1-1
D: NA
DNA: TGTGCCAGCAGCTTAGTAAGAGACTCTGAAGCTTTCTTT
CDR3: CASSLVRDSEAFF

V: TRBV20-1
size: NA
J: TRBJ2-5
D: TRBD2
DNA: TGCAGTGCCAATCAGCCCGGACTAGCGGGGGGCGTGGAGACCCAGTACTTC
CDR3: CSANQPGLAGGVETQYF

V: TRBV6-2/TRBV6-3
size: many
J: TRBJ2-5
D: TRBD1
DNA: TGTGCCAGCAGCCGGACAGGGGAGACCCAGTACTTC
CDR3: CASSRTGETQYF

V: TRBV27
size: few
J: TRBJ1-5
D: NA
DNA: TGTGCCAGCAGTCCCATAGGAGGGTTGGGCAATCAGCCCCAGCATTTT
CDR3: CASSPIGGLGNQPQHF

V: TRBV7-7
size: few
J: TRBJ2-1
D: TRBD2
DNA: TGTGCCAGCAGCTCCGGGGGGGGCATGGATGAGCAGTTCTTC
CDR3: CASSSGGGMDEQFF

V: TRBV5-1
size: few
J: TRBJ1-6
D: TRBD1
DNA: TGCGCCAGCAGCTTGGAGGGACAGGGGTCACCCCTCCACTTT
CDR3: CASSLEGQGSPLHF

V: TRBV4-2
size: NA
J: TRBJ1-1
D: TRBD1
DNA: TGTGCCAGCAGCCAAGATCCCCTGACAGGGGGAGCTTTCTTT
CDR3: CASSQDPLTGGAFF

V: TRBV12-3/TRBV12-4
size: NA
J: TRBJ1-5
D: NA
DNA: TGTGCCAGCAACCCTGGGACAAGAAATCAGCCCCAGCATTTT
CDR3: CASNPGTRNQPQHF

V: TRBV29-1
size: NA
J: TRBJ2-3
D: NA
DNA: TGCAGCGTTGATCTGGAGGTTGGCACAGATACGCAGTATTTT
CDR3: CSVDLEVGTDTQYF

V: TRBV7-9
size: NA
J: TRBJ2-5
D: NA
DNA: TGTGCCAGCAGCCCAGGTATCGAAACCCAGTACTTC
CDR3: CASSPGIETQYF

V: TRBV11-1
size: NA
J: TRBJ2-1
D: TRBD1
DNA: TGTGCCAGCAGCTTAGTTGGCTGGGGGACAGAAAAATACAATGAGCAGTTCTTC
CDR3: CASSLVGWGTEKYNEQFF

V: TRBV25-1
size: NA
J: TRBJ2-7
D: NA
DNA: TGTGCCAGCAGTGAACAGACACGTTCCTACGAGCAGTACTTC
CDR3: CASSEQTRSYEQYF

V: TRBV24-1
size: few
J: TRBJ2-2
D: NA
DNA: TGTGCCACCAGCCTGGGACAATTACGTACCGGGGAGCTGTTTTTT
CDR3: CATSLGQLRTGELFF

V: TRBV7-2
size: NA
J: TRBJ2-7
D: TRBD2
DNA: TGTGCCAGCAGCCCGGGACTAGCGGGCTTTTACGAGCAGTACTTC
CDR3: CASSPGLAGFYEQYF

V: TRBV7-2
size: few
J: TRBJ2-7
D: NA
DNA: TGTGCCAGCAGCTCCCCATCTGGAGCGCGCTACGAGCAGTACTTC
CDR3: CASSSPSGARYEQYF

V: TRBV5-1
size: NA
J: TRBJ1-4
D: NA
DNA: TGCGCCAGCAGCTCTCAGGGGCGTACAACTAATGAAAAACTGTTTTTT
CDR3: CASSSQGRTTNEKLFF

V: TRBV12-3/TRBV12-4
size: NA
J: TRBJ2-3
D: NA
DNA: TGTGCCAGCAGTTTGCGCGAGGGGGATACGCAGTATTTT
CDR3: CASSLREGDTQYF